The sequence of this TCR beta chain was determined in a study of CD8+ T cells in alopecia areata. Study outcomes and limitations: Mice gave a clearer picture of TCR sharing than patients did, possibly for HLA-related reasons. Scalp lesions, especially in alopecia totalis/universalis, had higher clonality than normal scalp.

Germline V gene lookup returns CDR1 SGHVS and CDR2 FQNEAQ. V gave up 5 bases and J gave up 5 bases, with 15 bases separating them. The CDR3 covers 14 residues. Extraction of RNA preceded its reverse transcription into cDNA, which served as the sequencing template. Assay: immunoSEQ multiplex PCR; the TCRdb copy retains only in-frame clones and omits some. The sample lists fewer than 90,000 clones; about 51% were seen once. Alopecia areata patients provided lesional scalp punch biopsies and peripheral blood, both collected for the study. Of note for this clone: Its antigen is as yet unknown.

Specimen: NKG2D-high CD8+ T cells sorted from blood. This rearrangement joins TRBV7-8 to TRBJ1-1; perhaps TRBD1 as D (5 bases). The TCR originated in a human donor with alopecia areata. The CDR3 DNA reads as TGTGCCAGCAGCCCACAACCGGGGGTGACTGAAGCTTTCTTT. Its translation: CASSPQPGVTEAFF. Complete variable domain (other parts from reference TRBV7-8 and TRBJ1-1): GAGVSQSPRYKVAKRGQDVALRCDPISGHVSLFWYQQALGQGPEFLTYFQNEAQLDKSGLPSDRFFAERPEGSVSTLKIQRTQQEDSAVYLCASSPQPGVTEAFFGQGTRLTVV.